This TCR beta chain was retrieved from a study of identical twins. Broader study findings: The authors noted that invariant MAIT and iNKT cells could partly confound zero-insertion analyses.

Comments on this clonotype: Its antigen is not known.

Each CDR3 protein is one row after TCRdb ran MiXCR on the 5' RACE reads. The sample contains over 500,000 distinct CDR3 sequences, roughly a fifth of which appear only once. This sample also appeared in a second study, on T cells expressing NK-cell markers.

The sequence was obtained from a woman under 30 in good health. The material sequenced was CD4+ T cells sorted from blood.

The CDR3 region has the DNA TGTGCCAGCAGCTTACCGGCGGGGGGGCGCGATACGCAGTATTTT. It is translated as CASSLPAGGRDTQYF. The V gene is TRBV7-2, the J gene TRBJ2-3; 9 bases map to TRBD2. Germline CDR1 is SGHTA and CDR2 is FQGNSA. Losses at the gene ends were 2 bases for V and 6 bases for J; bases not matched to a gene: 6. The CDR3 contains 15 residues.